This T cell receptor (beta chain) was recorded in a study of cytomegalovirus exposure and HLA in healthy donors (dated by TCRdb to the late 2010s). About the investigation overall: According to an earlier analysis of around 600 of the donors, roughly 180 million T cells yielded roughly 100 million unique TCR beta sequences and about 300 Gb of sequence data. An early release covering roughly 600 HLA-typed donors comprised about 300 gigabases of sequencing data and roughly 85 million unique TCR sequences. The genetic ancestry cluster associated with self-reported Caucasian donors included 81% of the 398 genotyped donors. The study was designed to test whether signatures of past pathogen exposure could be identified by cataloging public T cell receptors. The T cell repertoires of under 700 subjects were profiled by immunosequencing and related to cytomegalovirus serostatus. In addition to the first cohort of approximately 670 subjects, a separate validation cohort of approximately 130 different subjects was used. To predict cytomegalovirus infection status, the study combined high-throughput TCR immunosequencing, statistical association of individual TCRs with disease status, and machine learning. A later analysis re-examined previously published TCR beta repertoires from several hundred donors and added high-resolution HLA genotyping to investigate patterns of TCR occurrence. Rather than drawing on any new phenotypic data, the later analysis identified candidate immune exposures from TCR beta sequences and the way those sequences occurred across donors. An earlier analysis of roughly 600 of the donors used high-throughput TCR beta sequencing to judge whether each TCR beta V gene segment behaved as functional or pseudogenic. Donor age, sex, ethnicity and CMV serostatus were compiled together with the repertoire data. A later genetic analysis took genome-wide SNP genotypes for about 55% of the 666 donors and used that subset as a discovery cohort. All discovery cohort repertoires had been generated using a single sequencing platform. Class I and class II HLA loci were covered by the typing at four-digit resolution. Typing coverage varied by locus: 629-630 donors for A, B, C, DRB1 and DQB1; approximately 560 for DQA1; about 600 for DPA1; under 490 for DPB1. A handful of DR-DQ haplotypes were handled as single units for association and clustering because linkage in the cohort was strong. On average, about 200,000 unique TCR beta nucleotide sequences were sequenced per donor among a few hundred genotyped donors of the cohort, with about 17% of those sequences being non-productive. The paper as a whole reports these results and caveats: Compared with the approximately 720-donor mean, donors in an Asian-associated ancestry cluster had fewer N-insertions in productive TCRs, according to a later genetic analysis. A later analysis found that most CMV-associated TCR beta chains appeared HLA-restricted, with HLA associations seemingly driven largely by CMV exposure. Strong co-occurrence of HLA alleles, especially DR and DQ, made assigning TCR associations to individual alleles difficult. Across donors, most TCR sequences were observed very rarely, whereas some public TCRs were present in many individuals. According to a later analysis, TCR association rates differed among HLA loci, with DRB1 alleles showing the most associated TCRs and HLA-C alleles showing the fewest. Because HLA typing was missing for some donors at each locus, association tests included only the typed subset. Several of the top co-occurrence clusters appeared to be linked to parvovirus B19, influenza, CMV and Epstein-Barr virus, according to a later analysis. In the study, about 150 TCR beta chains were listed as associated with cytomegalovirus. In both the original and validation cohorts, the classifier was reported to diagnose cytomegalovirus status with high specificity and sensitivity. A further reported finding was that TCR beta sequences accurately predicted the HLA-A and HLA-B alleles for most subjects in the first cohort. The presence/absence analyses assumed that sequencing depth was roughly uniform across donors, and that assumption may not be true. Correlated functional status among segregating V segments might be attributable to linkage disequilibrium, but an unknown experimental factor could not be ruled out. Immune exposure information for the cohort was limited to CMV serostatus. Because counts were too low, some 17 rarely observed V segments, including chromosome 9 orphons, were left out of the earlier analysis of roughly 600 of the donors. In vitro tests confirmed that a few of the cytomegalovirus-associated TCR beta chains recognize cytomegalovirus antigens. In an earlier analysis of around 600 of the donors, most TCR beta V segments appeared in productive rearrangements about 87% or about 30% of the time, broadly matching IMGT annotations. Some IMGT-functional V segments, including TRBV6-2 and TRBV6-3, could not be distinguished by the 87-base-pair reads and were therefore excluded. A later analysis associated about 16,000 TCR beta sequences with specific HLA alleles at a false discovery rate of 0.05. Compared with equally common non-associated chains, HLA-associated TCR beta chains in a later analysis were more clonally expanded and had lower generation probabilities. The authors suggested that the approach could potentially be extended to other disease states and immunological phenotypes. A group of highly shared sequence variants was considered likely to be a technical artifact of the sequencing pipeline. This cohort had only TCR beta chains sequenced, and the lack of alpha or paired-chain data limited which features could be detected. A later genetic analysis associated a missense DCLRE1C variant with V-gene and J-gene trimming of TCR beta chains, and an independent cohort replicated the association.

Clipping removes 0 bases from V and 3 bases from J, with 5 as the unmatched junction base count. For CDR1 and CDR2, the germline V gene lists MGHDK and SYGVNS. The CDR3 contains 15 residues, cysteine and phenylalanine counted. Solely the CDR3 DNA is kept, with 45 bases framed from the first base. This clone was seen more than once but under ten times. The specificity of this receptor is unknown. Base qualities are not provided; no much larger clone lies one nucleotide away. The cohort comprised approximately 700 healthy bone marrow donors. At the time of sampling, every cohort member was nominally healthy, though immune exposures that went unrecorded were likely present. The donor tested CMV seropositive, placing the donor among the 289 seropositive members of the cohort. Each donor provided a peripheral blood sample, and peripheral blood mononuclear cells were used for TCR beta sequencing. Genomic DNA extraction from the blood cell samples was performed with the Qiagen DNeasy Blood Extraction Kit.

Library preparation was by the immunoSEQ multiplex PCR assay. For the multiplex PCR, a mixture combining 60 forward primers for TCR Vbeta segments and 13 reverse primers for TCR Jbeta segments was used. The CDR3 region of rearranged TCR beta genes was amplified from genomic DNA with a multiplex PCR assay. Amplified TCR beta libraries were sequenced as 87-base-pair reads on the Illumina HiSeq System. The authors processed their data as follows. A later analysis counted approximately 74 million unique TCR beta chains across the 650 to 700 repertoires, and 9.5 million to 11 million of these chains were shared by at least two donors. To remove PCR and sequencing errors, raw reads were error-corrected and collapsed into unique sequences using a nearest-neighbor algorithm that merged closely related sequences. V, D and J gene segments were assigned by aligning CDR3 sequences to IMGT reference sequences. For a sequence to be retained, a match of at least six nucleotides was required to both a V gene segment and a J gene segment. Rearrangements were classified as productive when the CDR3 lacked stop codons and remained in frame with V and J, and all other rearrangements were classified as non-productive. Following IMGT convention, CDR3 was defined as the stretch from the second conserved V-encoded cysteine to the conserved J-encoded phenylalanine. The earlier analysis of about 640 of the donors excluded any sequence lacking an unambiguous match to a single V gene segment. In an earlier analysis of several hundred of the donors, V segments were called functional above 56.7% productive rearrangements and were called segregating when the between-donor standard deviation exceeded 5%. A statistical classification framework was developed to diagnose cytomegalovirus status using the catalog of TCR beta chain sequences. In a later analysis, TCR nucleotide sequences were compared against IMGT/GENE-DB human TR gene sequences so that V and J genes could be assigned. In a later analysis, CDR3 sequences and most-parsimonious VDJ recombination scenarios were assigned using the TCRdist pipeline. In a later analysis, each TCR beta chain was defined by its CDR3 amino acid sequence together with its V-gene family, and reads without a unique V-gene family were excluded. To address suspected cross-contamination and a sequencing artifact, a later analysis removed over 500 highly shared, low-generation-probability nucleotide sequences. In a later analysis, a clonal expansion index for each public chain was calculated from normalized within-repertoire ranks of inferred template counts. A later analysis computed generation probabilities with a VDJ recombination model fitted to out-of-frame rearrangements, and checked the results against IGoR. In a later analysis, TCR-TCR, TCR-HLA and TCR-CMV co-occurrence was scored with hypergeometric tests, and a repertoire-size bias correction was applied to TCR pairs. To estimate false discovery rates, a later analysis permuted the HLA or CMV assignments 20 times. In a later analysis, co-occurring TCRs were grouped using DBSCAN, with TCRdist sequence similarity added in when clustering inside HLA-allele-positive subsets. Co-occurrence clustering excluded repertoires with fewer than 30,000 or more than 120,000 public chains, plus five with anomalous nucleotide sharing. Not all clones reach the TCRdb copy of this immuneACCESS table, which keeps in-frame sequences only. Checked studies attribute under half of the gap to unresolved V genes and leave the rest unexplained. V and J calls and clone size follow that table, whereas D and trimming were derived from the DNA. This sample is represented by more than 150,000 clones; around 81% of them were singletons. Clones ranked in the top ten supply around 2% of the sample.

The sequence joins TRBV25-1 to TRBJ2-7; TRBD1 fits 7 bases in the junction. The origin of this receptor is a woman younger than 30 in good health and CMV-seropositive. Source material: PBMCs. Read as DNA, the sequence is TGTGCCAGCAGTGAATATACAGGGGTCAACTACGAGCAGTACTTC. It translates to CASSEYTGVNYEQYF.